The rows below give T cell receptor beta chains drawn from one sample of a study of T cell responses to AZD1222 COVID-19 vaccine. Libraries were prepared by immunoSEQ multiplex PCR; TCRdb keeps only in-frame clonotypes and omits some of them. The data hold around 200,000 clones, with 85% to 95% observed a single time. Here the sequenced sample was peripheral blood, taken 28 days after the second dose of the MenACWY control vaccine. The receptor source for this set is an adult who received the MenACWY meningococcal vaccine as a control. Both conserved end residues are part of each CDR3. Each record gives: clone size, J gene, V gene, D gene, CDR3 length, CDR3 protein, CDR3 DNA. The D gene is left open where the match is weak. Only part of the rows carry a size: once, few, many, or a class if the clone is expanded.

clone_size: .; j_call: TRBJ1-1; v_call: TRBV6-6; d_call: .; cdr3_length: 16; cdr3_aa: CASSYSGGSQNTEAFF; cdr3_nt: TGTGCCAGCAGTTACTCGGGGGGCAGCCAGAACACTGAAGCTTTCTTT
clone_size: .; j_call: TRBJ2-7; v_call: TRBV7-2; d_call: .; cdr3_length: 14; cdr3_aa: CASSYDPSSYEQYF; cdr3_nt: TGTGCCAGCAGCTACGACCCAAGCTCCTACGAGCAGTACTTC
clone_size: .; j_call: TRBJ1-2; v_call: TRBV6-1; d_call: .; cdr3_length: 16; cdr3_aa: CASSDRLTGANYGYTF; cdr3_nt: TGTGCCAGCAGTGATCGACTGACAGGAGCTAACTATGGCTACACCTTC
clone_size: .; j_call: TRBJ2-5; v_call: TRBV5-4; d_call: .; cdr3_length: 16; cdr3_aa: CASSPPGNRGQETQYF; cdr3_nt: TGTGCCAGCAGTCCGCCGGGGAATCGCGGTCAAGAGACCCAGTACTTC
clone_size: few; j_call: TRBJ1-1; v_call: TRBV18; d_call: .; cdr3_length: 15; cdr3_aa: CASSPDRTQNTEAFF; cdr3_nt: TGTGCCAGCTCACCCGACAGGACCCAGAACACTGAAGCTTTCTTT
clone_size: .; j_call: TRBJ1-2; v_call: TRBV2; d_call: .; cdr3_length: 14; cdr3_aa: CASSEAPEIYGYTF; cdr3_nt: TGTGCCAGCAGTGAAGCGCCGGAAATCTATGGCTACACCTTC
clone_size: .; j_call: TRBJ1-2; v_call: TRBV12-3/TRBV12-4; d_call: TRBD1; cdr3_length: 13; cdr3_aa: CASSLAGTGSYTF; cdr3_nt: TGTGCCAGCAGTTTGGCCGGGACAGGCAGCTACACCTTC
clone_size: .; j_call: TRBJ2-3; v_call: TRBV5-1; d_call: .; cdr3_length: 13; cdr3_aa: CASSLFSTDTQYF; cdr3_nt: TGCGCCAGCAGCTTGTTCAGCACAGATACGCAGTATTTT
clone_size: .; j_call: TRBJ1-2; v_call: TRBV2; d_call: .; cdr3_length: 15; cdr3_aa: CASSENNLPSYGYTF; cdr3_nt: TGTGCCAGCAGTGAAAACAACCTTCCTTCCTATGGCTACACCTTC
clone_size: .; j_call: TRBJ2-6; v_call: TRBV28; d_call: TRBD1; cdr3_length: 18; cdr3_aa: CASSRTTGTFSGANVLTF; cdr3_nt: TGTGCCAGCAGCAGAACGACAGGGACCTTCTCTGGGGCCAACGTCCTGACTTTC
clone_size: .; j_call: TRBJ1-6; v_call: TRBV7-9; d_call: .; cdr3_length: 14; cdr3_aa: CASSGDGYNSPLHF; cdr3_nt: TGTGCCAGCAGCGGAGACGGTTATAATTCACCCCTCCACTTT
clone_size: .; j_call: TRBJ2-3; v_call: TRBV30; d_call: TRBD2; cdr3_length: 15; cdr3_aa: CAWSVLAGITDTQYF; cdr3_nt: TGTGCCTGGAGTGTACTAGCGGGTATCACAGATACGCAGTATTTT
clone_size: .; j_call: TRBJ2-7; v_call: TRBV6-5; d_call: .; cdr3_length: 11; cdr3_aa: CASKRTYEQYF; cdr3_nt: TGTGCCAGTAAAAGAACCTACGAGCAGTACTTC
clone_size: .; j_call: TRBJ1-6; v_call: TRBV19; d_call: TRBD1; cdr3_length: 15; cdr3_aa: CASSVGTEVNSPLHF; cdr3_nt: TGTGCCAGTAGTGTCGGGACAGAGGTTAATTCACCCCTCCACTTT
clone_size: .; j_call: TRBJ1-6; v_call: TRBV9; d_call: .; cdr3_length: 15; cdr3_aa: CASSVEQGRNSPLHF; cdr3_nt: TGTGCCAGCAGCGTAGAACAGGGAAGAAATTCACCCCTCCACTTT
clone_size: .; j_call: TRBJ1-2; v_call: TRBV6-1; d_call: .; cdr3_length: 15; cdr3_aa: CASRGPGGRSYGYTF; cdr3_nt: TGTGCCAGCAGGGGCCCTGGGGGGCGCAGCTATGGCTACACCTTC
clone_size: .; j_call: TRBJ1-6; v_call: TRBV7-2; d_call: .; cdr3_length: 14; cdr3_aa: CASSLAVANSPLHF; cdr3_nt: TGTGCCAGCAGCTTAGCCGTGGCGAATTCACCCCTCCACTTT
clone_size: .; j_call: TRBJ1-1; v_call: TRBV12-5; d_call: .; cdr3_length: 13; cdr3_aa: CASGRTANTEAFF; cdr3_nt: TGTGCTAGTGGGAGGACAGCGAACACTGAAGCTTTCTTT
clone_size: .; j_call: TRBJ1-6; v_call: TRBV3-1/TRBV3-2; d_call: .; cdr3_length: 16; cdr3_aa: CASSQDPGGYNSPLHF; cdr3_nt: TGTGCCAGCAGCCAAGATCCGGGAGGCTATAATTCACCCCTCCACTTT
clone_size: .; j_call: TRBJ2-2; v_call: TRBV6-5; d_call: .; cdr3_length: 13; cdr3_aa: CASSLNRGGELFF; cdr3_nt: TGTGCCAGCAGTCTAAATAGGGGCGGGGAGCTGTTTTTT
clone_size: .; j_call: TRBJ1-3; v_call: TRBV7-2; d_call: .; cdr3_length: 15; cdr3_aa: CASSPTGFSGNTIYF; cdr3_nt: TGTGCCAGCAGCCCGACAGGTTTCTCTGGAAACACCATATATTTT
clone_size: .; j_call: TRBJ1-2; v_call: TRBV29-1; d_call: TRBD1; cdr3_length: 12; cdr3_aa: CSAAGTGGSYTF; cdr3_nt: TGCAGCGCCGCCGGGACAGGGGGCAGCTACACCTTC
clone_size: .; j_call: TRBJ1-2; v_call: TRBV28; d_call: .; cdr3_length: 12; cdr3_aa: CASSRTGFGYTF; cdr3_nt: TGTGCCAGCAGTAGAACAGGGTTCGGCTACACCTTC
clone_size: .; j_call: TRBJ2-3; v_call: TRBV19; d_call: .; cdr3_length: 14; cdr3_aa: CASAWRGNTDTQYF; cdr3_nt: TGTGCCAGCGCTTGGAGGGGCAACACAGATACGCAGTATTTT